This T cell receptor (beta chain) stems from a study of PD-L1 blockade in urothelial cancer. Turning to the study itself: Patients had been given 0 to 3 earlier chemotherapy regimens. Analysis of the blood was performed 3 weeks (second dose) and 6 weeks after treatment start. Among blood samples, the median T cell count was around 140,000.

The table came from immunoSEQ multiplex PCR; TCRdb's copy has only in-frame clones and leaves some out. The sample records some 100,000 clones, over 80% being singletons. The TCR was taken from a woman of 80 years or more with urothelial cancer. The specimen was PBMCs, collected around atezolizumab (anti-PD-L1) treatment.

The CDR3 region has the DNA TGTGCCAGCAGCTTCGCAGGGTTAAGTGAAAAACTGTTTTTT. Translated, it gives CASSFAGLSEKLFF. The chain employs TRBV5-4 and TRBJ1-4, with D possibly matching TRBD1 (5 bases). The CDR3 loop spans 14 amino acids. Trimming removed 2 bases at V and 7 bases at J, with 12 bases between. Germline assignment: CDR1 SGHNT and CDR2 YYREEE (reference sequence). The full variable domain, with the rest looked up from reference TRBV5-4 and TRBJ1-4, is ETGVTQSPTHLIKTRGQQVTLRCSSQSGHNTVSWYQQALGQGPQFIFQYYREEENGRGNFPPRFSGLQFPNYSSELNVNALELDDSALYLCASSFAGLSEKLFFGSGTQLSVL.